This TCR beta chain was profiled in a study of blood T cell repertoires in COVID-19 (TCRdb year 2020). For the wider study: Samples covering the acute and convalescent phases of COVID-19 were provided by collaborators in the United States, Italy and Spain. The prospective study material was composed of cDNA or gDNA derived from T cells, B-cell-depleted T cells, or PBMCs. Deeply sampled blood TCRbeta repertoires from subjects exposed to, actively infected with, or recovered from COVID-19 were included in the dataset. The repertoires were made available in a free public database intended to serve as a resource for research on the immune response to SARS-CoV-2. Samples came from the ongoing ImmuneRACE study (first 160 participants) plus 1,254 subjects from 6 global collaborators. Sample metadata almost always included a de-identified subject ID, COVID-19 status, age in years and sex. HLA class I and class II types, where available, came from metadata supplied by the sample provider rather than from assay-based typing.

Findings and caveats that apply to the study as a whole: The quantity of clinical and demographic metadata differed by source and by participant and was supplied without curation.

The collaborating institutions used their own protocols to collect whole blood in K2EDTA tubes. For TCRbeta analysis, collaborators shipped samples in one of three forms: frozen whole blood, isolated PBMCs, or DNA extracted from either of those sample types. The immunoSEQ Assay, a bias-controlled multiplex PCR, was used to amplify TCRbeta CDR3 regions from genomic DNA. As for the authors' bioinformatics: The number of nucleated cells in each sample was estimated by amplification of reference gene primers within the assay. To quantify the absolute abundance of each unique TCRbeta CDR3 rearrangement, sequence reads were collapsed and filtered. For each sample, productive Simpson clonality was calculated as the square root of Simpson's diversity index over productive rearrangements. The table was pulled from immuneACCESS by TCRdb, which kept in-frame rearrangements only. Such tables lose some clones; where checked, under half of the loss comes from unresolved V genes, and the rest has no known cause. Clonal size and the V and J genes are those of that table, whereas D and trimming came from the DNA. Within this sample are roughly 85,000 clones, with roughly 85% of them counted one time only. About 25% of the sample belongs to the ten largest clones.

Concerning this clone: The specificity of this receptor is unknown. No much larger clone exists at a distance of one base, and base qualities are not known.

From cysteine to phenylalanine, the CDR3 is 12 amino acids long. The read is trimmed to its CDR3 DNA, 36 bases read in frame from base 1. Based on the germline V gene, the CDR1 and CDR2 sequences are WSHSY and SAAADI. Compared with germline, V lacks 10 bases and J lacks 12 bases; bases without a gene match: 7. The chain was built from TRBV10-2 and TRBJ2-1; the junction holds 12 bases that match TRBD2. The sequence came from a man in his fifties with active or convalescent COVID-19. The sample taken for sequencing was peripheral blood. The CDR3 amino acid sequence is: CATKPGLAGQFF. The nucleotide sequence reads TGCGCCACCAAACCGGGACTAGCGGGGCAGTTCTTC.